These T cell receptor beta chains were read from a single sample in a study of T cells after posttransplantation cyclophosphamide. Sequenced by immunoSEQ multiplex PCR; TCRdb stores in-frame clones only, minus some. The data hold roughly 21,000 clones, with 80% to 90% observed a single time. The starting material was PBMCs, obtained approximately 370 days after allogeneic stem cell transplant with calcineurin inhibitor and methotrexate. These receptors came from a female patient between 30 and 45 years old who received an allogeneic stem cell transplant from an unrelated donor, was CMV-positive, and had acute and chronic GVHD. Some T cells may originate from the graft donor. CDR3s include the opening cysteine and the closing phenylalanine or tryptophan. D genes are given only for firm matches. Some rows have no size entry. The others give once, few or many, or a class for an expanded clone.

d_gene	v_gene	j_gene	abundance	CDR3nt	CDR3aa
TRBD1	TRBV5-1	TRBJ2-2	-	TGCGCCAGCAGCTCCAGGACAGGGGACACCGGGGAGCTGTTTTTT	CASSSRTGDTGELFF
TRBD1	TRBV30	TRBJ1-1	once	TGTGCCTTGACAGGGCCGAACACTGAAGCTTTCTTT	CALTGPNTEAFF
-	TRBV2	TRBJ2-7	-	TGTGCCAGCAGACTACAGGGACGGCAGTACTTC	CASRLQGRQYF
-	TRBV5-1	TRBJ2-1	-	TGCGCCAGCAGCCTAAGTTCGAATGAGCAGTTCTTC	CASSLSSNEQFF
TRBD2	TRBV30	TRBJ2-2	-	TGTGCCTCCCCGGGACTAGCGGGATATGGTGATAGCGGGGAGCTGTTTTTT	CASPGLAGYGDSGELFF
-	TRBV6-5	TRBJ2-7	-	TGTGCCAGCAGTTTAGGGCGGGATGGCGTCTACGAGCAGTACTTC	CASSLGRDGVYEQYF
TRBD2	TRBV7-7	TRBJ2-2	-	TGTGCTAGCACTCCTCTAGCGGCGAACACCGGGGAGCTGTTTTTT	CASTPLAANTGELFF
-	TRBV11-2	TRBJ1-6	-	TGTGCCAGCAGCTCCACGGGGAATTCACCCCTCCACTTT	CASSSTGNSPLHF
-	TRBV19	TRBJ1-2	once	TGTGCCAGTAGTCCCTCAGGGGACTATGGCTACACCTTC	CASSPSGDYGYTF
TRBD2	TRBV5-1	TRBJ2-1	-	TGCGCCAGCAGCTTGAGAGTAGCGGGAGGGAATGAGCAGTTCTTC	CASSLRVAGGNEQFF
TRBD2	TRBV7-6	TRBJ2-5	-	TGTGCCAGCAGCCCTTCAATCGGGACTAGCCAAGAGACCCAGTACTTC	CASSPSIGTSQETQYF